The TCR beta chain described here comes from a study of low-dose radiotherapy and immunotherapy resistance in tumors. Study overall: Cohort 2, a group dosed every two weeks at 1 Gy per fraction, received 13 Gy in total over 26 weeks. On an every-two-weeks schedule, patients received intravenous nivolumab 240 mg, along with ipilimumab 1 mg/kg every six weeks.

With TRAV- and TRBV-specific primers, first-strand cDNA was made, covering the alpha and beta chains. It was with a constant-region primer and a V-primer adapter that TCRs were amplified over roughly 19 PCR cycles. From the reads, TCRdb called clonotypes with MiXCR, one entry per CDR3 protein. This repertoire shows under 70,000 distinct CDR3 sequences, less than 25% found once; its top ten account for around 6%. Many counts were recorded for this clonotype. Time point of the sample: before trial treatment. In the RACIN dose-escalation trial, donors got nivolumab plus ipilimumab with aspirin, cyclophosphamide and radiotherapy. Enrollment required an advanced solid tumor negative for tumor-infiltrating lymphocytes. The input for sequencing was PBMCs, taken before treatment. The receptor was derived from a male donor with prostate cancer.

The CDR3 bases are TGTGCCAGCAGTCCCCAGGGGTTGAGCAATCAGCCCCAGCATTTT. Protein sequence: CASSPQGLSNQPQHF. This chain uses TRBV27 with TRBJ1-5; a possible D gene is TRBD1 (6 bases). Trimming took 5 bases from V and 1 from J, leaving 12 bases between them. Germline V gives CDR1 MNHEY, CDR2 SMNVEV (reference sequence). CDR3 length equals 15 residues.